The 27 T cell receptor beta chains presented below share a single source sample, sequenced in a study of shared clonotypes between healthy human individuals. Here immunoSEQ multiplex PCR was the method, and the copy in TCRdb shows in-frame clones only, minus some. The sample carries 500,000 to 550,000 clones, approximately 95% recorded once. Sequenced input: naive CD4+ T cells sorted from blood. Described subset: CD45RA+ positively selected. These receptors were taken from a woman aged 25 to 39 in good health.

V and J are TRBV2 and TRBJ1-5, with D uncertain. V lost 7 bases and J lost 0, with 13 bases in between. Germline V gives CDR1 SNHLY, CDR2 FYNNEI. The CDR3 runs 15 residues. The DNA of the CDR3 is TGTGCCAGCACCCGTCTGAGGGATAGCAATCAGCCCCAGCATTTT. Amino acid sequence: CASTRLRDSNQPQHF.

In DNA, the CDR3 is TGTGCCAGTAGCCCCAAGAGGACGCCCTCCTACGAGCAGTACTTC. Its protein product is CASSPKRTPSYEQYF. V gene TRBV19 combines with J gene TRBJ2-7; D unresolved. This CDR3 is built from 15 residues. Germline loops: CDR1 LNHDA, CDR2 SQIVND (reference sequence). The V and J ends lost 6 bases and 0 bases respectively, with 15 bases between them.

V and J are TRBV29-1 and TRBJ1-6; D not resolved. This CDR3 spans 10 amino acids. Germline V gene sequence: CDR1 SQVTM, CDR2 ANQGSEA. V dropped 8 bases and J dropped 12 bases, with 11 bases sitting between them. CDR3 residues: CSPNGKPLHF. As DNA, the CDR3 is TGCAGCCCGAATGGCAAACCCCTCCACTTT.

V usage is TRBV27 and J usage is TRBJ1-1, with D uncertain. V was clipped by 2 bases and J by 3 bases, with 13 bases between them. The CDR3 covers 15 residues. CDR1 MNHEY and CDR2 SMNVEV come from the germline V gene (reference sequence). CDR3 nucleotides: TGTGCCAGCAGTTTAATTAGGTTAAGGGACACTGAAGCTTTCTTT. The encoded protein is CASSLIRLRDTEAFF.

The rearrangement joins TRBV7-7 to TRBJ2-2, with 7 bases fitting TRBD1. This CDR3 is built from 14 residues. Germline V gene data show CDR1 as SSHAT and CDR2 as FNYEAQ (reference sequence). J gave up 6 bases and V 2 bases, and 3 bases lay outside the gene matches. CDR3 nucleotide sequence: TGTGCCAGCAGCTTATACACAGGGGCCGGGGAGCTGTTTTTT. Translation: CASSLYTGAGELFF. The full variable domain, its missing parts supplied by reference TRBV7-7 and TRBJ2-2, is GAGVSQSPRYKVTKRGQDVTLRCDPISSHATLYWYQQALGQGPEFLTYFNYEAQPDKSGLPSDRFSAERPEGSISTLTIQRTEQRDSAMYRCASSLYTGAGELFFGEGSRLTVL.

This clone is a singleton in its sample. The CDR3 spells CASSVIWDGEQFF. CDR3 nucleotide sequence: TGTGCCAGCAGTGTCATATGGGACGGAGAGCAGTTCTTC. The V and J genes are TRBV6-4 and TRBJ2-1; D is possibly TRBD1 or TRBD2 (5 bases each). V was pared by 4 bases and J by 10 bases, with 14 bases between. Germline V gives CDR1 MRHNA, CDR2 SNTAGT. The CDR3 totals 13 residues.

This chain joins TRBV6-1 and TRBJ2-1, with D hard to call. Germline CDR1 MNHNS, CDR2 SASEGT. Trimming left V 3 bases short and J 0 bases short, with 9 bases between. This CDR3 comprises 15 residues. The CDR3, as DNA: TGTGCCAGCAGTGACCACTACTCCTCCTACAATGAGCAGTTCTTC. It encodes CASSDHYSSYNEQFF.

The chain employs TRBV5-1 and TRBJ2-7, with 11 bases matching TRBD1. The germline gives CDR1 SGHRS, CDR2 YFSETQ. The CDR3 runs to 18 residues. The junction had 13 bases not matched to a gene; V was cut back by 4 bases and J by 1 base. The CDR3 here is CASSPRDRGLGGSYEQYF. The CDR3 region has the DNA TGCGCCAGCAGCCCCCGGGACAGGGGGTTAGGCGGATCCTACGAGCAGTACTTC.

The rearrangement uses TRBV19 and TRBJ1-1; possibly TRBD1 for D (6 bases). Looked up from germline, CDR1 is LNHDA and CDR2 is SQIVND (reference sequence). CDR3 length: 17 residues. V was pared by 7 bases and J by 0 bases, with 21 bases between. The CDR3 loop is CASNQKRTAKVNTEAFF. The CDR3 DNA sequence: TGTGCCAGTAATCAAAAAAGGACAGCGAAAGTGAACACTGAAGCTTTCTTT.

The chain uses TRBV4-1 and TRBJ2-5; 10 bases match TRBD1. The J call may be in error: the DNA end matches TRBJ2-7 better. The CDR3 contains 13 residues. Germline CDR1 reads MGHRA; CDR2 reads YSYEKL. CDR3 protein: CASSLGTGDEQYF. The CDR3 nucleotides are TGCGCCAGCAGCCTTGGGACAGGGGACGAGCAGTACTTC.

This clone was detected only a few times. The chain links TRBV6-5 to TRBJ2-7; 10 bases align to TRBD1. V lost 2 bases, J lost 2 bases, and 0 bases stayed unmatched. This CDR3 comprises 14 residues. Germline V gene sequence: CDR1 MNHEY, CDR2 SVGAGI. CDR3 sequence reads: CASSYGTGAYEQYF. The CDR3 bases are TGTGCCAGCAGTTACGGGACAGGGGCCTACGAGCAGTACTTC.

CDR3 sequence: CASTMTTTGAYEQYF. The CDR3 bases are TGCGCCAGCACCATGACGACGACAGGAGCCTACGAGCAGTACTTC. V and J are TRBV10-2 and TRBJ2-7; tentative D call: TRBD1 (6 bases). In germline, CDR1 is WSHSY, CDR2 SAAADI. V dropped 7 bases and J dropped 2 bases, with 18 bases sitting between them. This CDR3 contains 15 residues.

The chain combines TRBV5-1 with TRBJ1-1, with TRBD1 as a possible D gene (6 bases). CDR3 size: 14 residues. V lost 4 bases to trimming and J lost 5 bases, with 15 bases between them. Per germline, CDR1 SGHRS and CDR2 YFSETQ. Here the CDR3 DNA reads TGCGCCAGCAGCCCGGGGGGCGCCGGTACTGAAGCTTTCTTT. Protein sequence: CASSPGGAGTEAFF.

The chain has TRBV2 and TRBJ2-5; D remains ambiguous. The CDR3 sequence is 11 residues long. The V gene's germline CDR1 is SNHLY and CDR2 FYNNEI. V was shortened by 6 bases and J by 3 bases, with 5 bases between the two germline ends. The CDR3 region is CASSGEETQYF. The CDR3 DNA reads as TGTGCCAGCAGCGGTGAAGAGACCCAGTACTTC.

The chain links TRBV2 to TRBJ1-3; D is perhaps TRBD1 (5 bases). Trimming took off 4 bases at V and 3 bases at J, with 10 bases between the two ends. The V gene's germline CDR1 is SNHLY and CDR2 FYNNEI. CDR3 length: 14 residues. The CDR3: CASSAMGVGNTIYF. For the CDR3, the DNA is TGTGCCAGCAGTGCGATGGGGGTTGGAAACACCATATATTTT.

V is TRBV10-3 and J is TRBJ2-3; D gene unclear. Trimming stripped 7 bases from V and 1 base from J, with 6 bases between. This CDR3 has 12 amino acids. Germline V gene sequence: CDR1 ENHRY, CDR2 SYGVKD. The CDR3 DNA follows: TGTGCCATCACTACTGGCACAGATACGCAGTATTTT. Its protein is CAITTGTDTQYF.

J is TRBJ2-1 and V is TRBV10-1, with TRBD2 identical over 9 bases. This CDR3 contains 17 residues. The V gene's germline CDR1 is WNHNN and CDR2 SYGVQD (reference sequence). V lost 3 bases and J lost 4; bases outside the gene matches: 10. In DNA form, the CDR3 reads TGCGCCAGCAGTGAACAGCGGGAGGTCTTGGGGTACAATGAGCAGTTCTTC. Protein: CASSEQREVLGYNEQFF.

The rearrangement joins TRBV7-8 to TRBJ1-1, with TRBD1 as a possible D gene (5 bases). The CDR3 totals 14 residues. CDR1 and CDR2 from the germline V gene are SGHVS and FQNEAQ. The V end lost 3 bases, the J end lost 3 bases, and 11 bases lay between the germline ends. The CDR3 loop reads CASSFAGLDTEAFF. In DNA, the CDR3 is TGTGCCAGCAGCTTTGCGGGGCTGGACACTGAAGCTTTCTTT. The full variable domain, completed using reference TRBV7-8 and TRBJ1-1, is GAGVSQSPRYKVAKRGQDVALRCDPISGHVSLFWYQQALGQGPEFLTYFQNEAQLDKSGLPSDRFFAERPEGSVSTLKIQRTQQEDSAVYLCASSFAGLDTEAFFGQGTRLTVV.

This rearrangement joins TRBV11-2 to TRBJ1-2, with D possibly being TRBD1 (6 bases). The V and J ends lost 2 bases and 6 bases respectively, with 10 bases between them. The CDR3 has 13 residues. CDR1 SGHAT and CDR2 FQNNGV come from the germline V gene. The CDR3 DNA is TGTGCCAGCAGCTTACAGGGGCCCGATGGCTACACCTTC. Protein sequence: CASSLQGPDGYTF.

The CDR3 loop is CASSEVTRNTEAFF. The CDR3 bases are TGTGCCAGCAGTGAAGTCACACGGAACACTGAAGCTTTCTTT. The V call is TRBV6-1, the J call TRBJ1-1, with D hard to call. Germline loops: CDR1 MNHNS, CDR2 SASEGT. The V end lost 1 base, the J end lost 1 base, and 7 bases lay between the germline ends. CDR3 length: 14 amino acids.

Only one count was recorded for this clone. This chain connects TRBV7-6 to TRBJ2-5; D remains unclear. This CDR3 comprises 13 residues. Germline CDR1 and CDR2: SGHVS and FNYEAQ. Trimming shortened V by 2 bases and J by 2 bases, and 6 bases separated the two germline ends. The CDR3 protein is CASSLSIQETQYF. The CDR3 DNA reads TGTGCCAGCAGCTTAAGCATACAAGAGACCCAGTACTTC.

DNA for the CDR3: TGCGCCAGCAGCGGTGGACTAGCGGCAAACAATGAGCAGTTCTTC. Its protein product is CASSGGLAANNEQFF. The rearrangement links TRBV5-1 to TRBJ2-1; 10 bases are shared with TRBD2. The CDR3 is made up of 15 amino acids. J was trimmed by 5 bases and V by 4 bases; bases with no gene match: 6. Looked up from germline, CDR1 is SGHRS and CDR2 is YFSETQ.

V is TRBV6-5 and J is TRBJ1-1; TRBD1 might be the D (5 bases). Trimming left V 5 bases short and J 0 bases short, with 13 bases between. CDR1 is MNHEY and CDR2 is SVGAGI in the germline V gene. The CDR3 is made up of 15 amino acids. Here the CDR3 DNA reads TGTGCCAGCAGTCGAAGACAGCTCATGAACACTGAAGCTTTCTTT. The encoded protein is CASSRRQLMNTEAFF.

V is TRBV15 and J is TRBJ2-1; 9 bases agree with TRBD2. This CDR3 is 17 amino acids long. CDR1 LNHNV and CDR2 YYDKDF come from the germline V gene (reference sequence). The V gene end was trimmed by 0 bases and the J gene end by 1 base; junction bases not matched to a gene: 4. In nucleotides, the CDR3 is TGTGCCACCAGCAGAGATCCGACTAGCGGATCCTACAATGAGCAGTTCTTC. Translated, it gives CATSRDPTSGSYNEQFF.

J is TRBJ1-2 and V is TRBV19; possibly TRBD1 for D (6 bases). V was cut by 4 bases and J by 4 bases, with 10 bases left in between. This CDR3 has 13 amino acids. Germline loops: CDR1 LNHDA, CDR2 SQIVND (reference sequence). The CDR3, as DNA: TGTGCCAGTAGTACCCGACAGGTCTATGGCTACACCTTC. This translates into CASSTRQVYGYTF. Full variable domain (rest looked up from reference TRBV19 and TRBJ1-2): DGGITQSPKYLFRKEGQNVTLSCEQNLNHDAMYWYRQDPGQGLRLIYYSQIVNDFQKGDIAEGYSVSREKKESFPLTVTSAQKNPTAFYLCASSTRQVYGYTFGSGTRLTVV.

This clone appeared a single time. The chain links TRBV4-1 to TRBJ1-1; D might be TRBD1 (6 bases). Germline V lookup: CDR1 MGHRA, CDR2 YSYEKL. The CDR3 spans 14 residues. V lost 6 bases, J lost 3 bases, and 14 bases lay in between. The CDR3 sequence: CASRGDRPYTEAFF. CDR3 DNA: TGCGCCAGCAGAGGCGACAGGCCCTACACTGAAGCTTTCTTT.

V and J are TRBV18 and TRBJ2-2; 11 bases align to TRBD2. Looked up from germline, CDR1 is KGHSH and CDR2 is LQKENI. There are 15 residues in the CDR3. The V segment lost 8 bases and the J segment 2 bases; nucleotides outside the gene matches: 4. The chain's CDR3 is CASPRLAGNTGELFF. Written as DNA, the CDR3 is TGTGCCAGCCCAAGACTAGCGGGAAACACCGGGGAGCTGTTTTTT.